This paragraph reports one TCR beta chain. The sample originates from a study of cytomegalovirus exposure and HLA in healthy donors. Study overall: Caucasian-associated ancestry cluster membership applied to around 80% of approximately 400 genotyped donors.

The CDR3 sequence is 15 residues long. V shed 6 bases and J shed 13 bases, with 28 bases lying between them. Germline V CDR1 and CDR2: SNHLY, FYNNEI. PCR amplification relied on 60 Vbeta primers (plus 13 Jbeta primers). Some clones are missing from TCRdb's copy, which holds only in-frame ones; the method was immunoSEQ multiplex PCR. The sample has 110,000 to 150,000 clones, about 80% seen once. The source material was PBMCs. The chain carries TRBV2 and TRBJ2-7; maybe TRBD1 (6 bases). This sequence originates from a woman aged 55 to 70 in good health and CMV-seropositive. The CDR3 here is CASRGALASQQDGYF. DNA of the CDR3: TGTGCCAGCAGGGGGGCATTGGCATCACAGCAGGACGGATACTTC.